The 6 T cell receptor beta chains in this list originate from one sample, sequenced in a study of T cells in Graves' hyperthyroidism and ophthalmopathy. Amplification yielded TCR beta CDR3 regions, with RNA transcripts as the source. The TCR CDR3 was amplified in a first-round RT-PCR using the HTBI primer set. Via MiXCR, TCRdb re-called the multiplex PCR reads, giving one row per CDR3 protein. Of 450,000 to 550,000 distinct CDR3 sequences in the sample, around a quarter were seen once. Sequenced: blood. All receptors derive from a woman younger than 45 with Graves' ophthalmopathy.

At least ten counts were recorded for this clonotype. The rearrangement uses TRBV27 and TRBJ2-7; 8 nucleotides align to TRBD1. The junction had 6 bases not matched to a gene; V was cut back by 6 bases and J by 2 bases. This CDR3 spans 14 amino acids. Germline CDR1 and CDR2: MNHEY and SMNVEV (reference sequence). The CDR3 sequence: CASSYLDRAYEQYF. The DNA for the CDR3 is TGTGCCAGCAGCTACCTGGACAGGGCCTACGAGCAGTACTTC.

This clonotype was counted many times. This chain links TRBV4-2 with TRBJ2-7; TRBD1 matches 8 bases. The germline gives CDR1 LGHNA, CDR2 YNFKEQ. The CDR3 sequence is 14 residues long. V gave up 0 bases and J gave up 6 bases; unmatched junction bases: 4. DNA for the CDR3: TGTGCCAGCAGCCAAGACGGACAGGGTGGCGAGCAGTACTTC. As protein: CASSQDGQGGEQYF.

This clonotype came up a few times. The chain links TRBV29-1 to TRBJ2-5, with TRBD2 identical over 7 bases. The germline V gene has CDR1 SQVTM and CDR2 ANQGSEA. The CDR3 sequence is 19 residues long. After removal of 5 bases from V and 2 bases from J, the junction contained 23 bases not matched to a gene. This CDR3 reads CSVPDDGARLAAIQETQYF. For the CDR3, the DNA is TGCAGCGTTCCCGACGACGGGGCCCGGCTAGCGGCTATTCAAGAGACCCAGTACTTC.

This clonotype was observed many times. The chain recombines TRBV27 with TRBJ1-3; D is unresolved. This CDR3 comprises 13 residues. Trimming shortened V by 8 bases and J by 0 bases, and 8 bases separated the two germline ends. The germline gives CDR1 MNHEY, CDR2 SMNVEV (reference sequence). The DNA of the CDR3 is TGTGCCAGCGGGTTTAACTCTGGAAACACCATATATTTT. Translating it yields CASGFNSGNTIYF.

This clonotype occurred many times. This chain joins TRBV29-1 and TRBJ1-5; the D is unclear. Germline values: CDR1 SQVTM, CDR2 ANQGSEA. Trimming took off 3 bases at V and 1 base at J, with 7 bases between the two ends. The CDR3 covers 13 residues. CDR3 protein: CSVEAGSNQPQHF. The CDR3, as DNA: TGCAGCGTTGAGGCTGGGAGCAATCAGCCCCAGCATTTT.

The chain couples TRBV12-3 or TRBV12-4 to TRBJ1-4; D is undetermined. V lost 5 bases and J 10 bases, leaving 14 bases between the germline ends. This CDR3 has 13 amino acids. The CDR3 nucleotides are TGTGCCAGCAGTCCGGACCTACAGAGAAAACTGTTTTTT. Translating gives CASSPDLQRKLFF.